The T cell receptor beta chain described here comes from a study of chemoradiotherapy in HPV16-positive cancers. Over chemoradiotherapy, repertoires were sampled more than once. The CDR3 loop spans 16 amino acids. Germline V gene lookup returns CDR1 SGDLS and CDR2 YYNGEE. V was pared by 0 bases and J by 5 bases, with 3 bases of the junction left unmatched. This clone was detected only once. The method was immunoSEQ multiplex PCR; TCRdb's version includes in-frame clones alone and lacks a portion of them. The sample holds under 10,000 clones, roughly 87% seen once. The sample consisted of blood, taken from a patient who underwent chemoradiotherapy. The sequence derives from a human donor with HPV-associated anogenital cancer. V is TRBV9 and J is TRBJ2-1, with 12 bases matching TRBD2. CDR3: CASSVGPSGGDNEQFF. CDR3 DNA sequence: TGTGCCAGCAGCGTAGGTCCTAGCGGGGGGGACAATGAGCAGTTCTTC.